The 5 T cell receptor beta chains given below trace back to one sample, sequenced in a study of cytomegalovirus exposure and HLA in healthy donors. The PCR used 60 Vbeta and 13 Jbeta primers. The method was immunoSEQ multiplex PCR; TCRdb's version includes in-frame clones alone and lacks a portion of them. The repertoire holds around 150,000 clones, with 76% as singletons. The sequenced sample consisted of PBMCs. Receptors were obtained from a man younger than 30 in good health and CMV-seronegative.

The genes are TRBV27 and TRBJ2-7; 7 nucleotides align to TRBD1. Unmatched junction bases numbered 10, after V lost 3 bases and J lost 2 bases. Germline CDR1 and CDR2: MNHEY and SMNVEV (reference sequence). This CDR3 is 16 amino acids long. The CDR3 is CASSFSLRQGPYEQYF. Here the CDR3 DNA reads TGTGCCAGCAGTTTCTCTCTTCGACAGGGTCCCTACGAGCAGTACTTC.

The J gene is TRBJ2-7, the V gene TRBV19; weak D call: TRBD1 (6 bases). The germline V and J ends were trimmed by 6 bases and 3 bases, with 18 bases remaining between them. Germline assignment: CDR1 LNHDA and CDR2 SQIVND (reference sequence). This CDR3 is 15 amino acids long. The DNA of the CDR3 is TGTGCCAGTAGGCCCCGTTGGACAGAGGACTACGAGCAGTACTTC. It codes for CASRPRWTEDYEQYF.

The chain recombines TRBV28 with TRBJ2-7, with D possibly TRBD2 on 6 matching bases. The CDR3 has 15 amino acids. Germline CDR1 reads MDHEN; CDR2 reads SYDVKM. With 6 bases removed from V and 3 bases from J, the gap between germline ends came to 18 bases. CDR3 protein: CASRPKLSGLYEQYF. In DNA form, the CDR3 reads TGTGCCAGCAGACCCAAGCTCAGCGGGCTCTACGAGCAGTACTTC. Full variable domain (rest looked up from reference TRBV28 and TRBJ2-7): DVKVTQSSRYLVKRTGEKVFLECVQDMDHENMFWYRQDPGLGLRLIYFSYDVKMKEKGDIPEGYSVSREKKERFSLILESASTNQTSMYLCASRPKLSGLYEQYFGPGTRLTVT.

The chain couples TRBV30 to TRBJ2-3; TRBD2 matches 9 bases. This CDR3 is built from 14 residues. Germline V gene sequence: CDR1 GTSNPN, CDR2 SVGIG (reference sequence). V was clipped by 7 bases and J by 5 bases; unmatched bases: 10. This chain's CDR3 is CALGGLAGLDTQYF. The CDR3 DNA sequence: TGTGCCTTAGGAGGGCTAGCGGGGCTAGATACGCAGTATTTT.

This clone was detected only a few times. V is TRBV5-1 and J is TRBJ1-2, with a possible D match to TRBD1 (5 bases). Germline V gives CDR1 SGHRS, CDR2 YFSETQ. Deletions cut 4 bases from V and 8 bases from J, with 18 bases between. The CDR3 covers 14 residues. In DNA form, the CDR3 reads TGCGCCAGCAGCCCCGACAGAAATCAATGGGGCTACACCTTC. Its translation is CASSPDRNQWGYTF.